The source of this TCR beta chain is a study of cytomegalovirus exposure and HLA in healthy donors. Study outcomes and limitations: CMV serostatus was the only immune exposure information that was available. An analysis that came later showed most CMV-associated TCR beta chains appearing HLA-restricted. When presence/absence was analysed, sequencing depth was taken to be roughly uniform across donors. Later analysis indicated greater clonal expansion among HLA-associated TCR beta chains than among equally common other chains.

Concerning this clone itself: The antigen is unknown.

60 Vbeta and 13 Jbeta primers were used in PCR. The protocol was immunoSEQ multiplex PCR, while the TCRdb copy is restricted to in-frame clones and leaves out a portion. The specimen's table records about 190,000 clones. CDR3 size: 12 residues. CDR1 is MDHEN, CDR2 SYDVKM, per germline. Trimming took off 7 bases at V and 0 bases at J, with 3 bases between the two ends. The rearrangement uses TRBV28 and TRBJ2-2; D gene unclear. Specimen: PBMCs. The sequence was obtained from a woman aged 30 to 39 in good health and CMV-seropositive. Written as DNA, the CDR3 is TGTGCCAGCATAGCGAACACCGGGGAGCTGTTTTTT. Translating gives CASIANTGELFF.